This T cell receptor beta chain came from a study of cytomegalovirus exposure and HLA in healthy donors. Germline V gene data show CDR1 as DFQATT and CDR2 as SNEGSKA (reference sequence). V lost 7 bases, J lost 0 bases, and 6 bases lay in between. CDR3 size: 11 residues. The PCR used 60 Vbeta and 13 Jbeta primers. The assay was immunoSEQ multiplex PCR, and TCRdb's table has in-frame clones only and misses some. This sample carries about 150,000 clones, roughly 80% of them seen once, and the ten largest clones take roughly 12%. This clonotype was sampled from a man younger than 35 in good health and CMV-seropositive. The source material was PBMCs. This chain joins TRBV20-1 and TRBJ1-1; D gene ambiguous. CDR3 in DNA: TGCAGTGGGCCAATGAACACTGAAGCTTTCTTT. This encodes CSGPMNTEAFF.